The T cell receptor (beta chain) described here comes from a study of blood T cell repertoires in COVID-19. Trimming took 2 bases from V and 7 from J, leaving 9 bases between them. The CDR3 length is 13 residues. Sequencing was performed with immunoSEQ multiplex PCR; in TCRdb, only in-frame clones are kept and a portion is missing. The sample has about 440,000 clones, approximately 88% seen once. The sequenced sample was peripheral blood. This TCR derives from a woman in her forties or fifties with COVID-19, enrolled during active disease. The rearrangement joins TRBV12-3 or TRBV12-4 to TRBJ1-5; the D is unclear. The CDR3 here is CASSLWREQPQHF. The CDR3 nucleotides are TGTGCCAGCAGTTTATGGAGGGAGCAGCCCCAGCATTTT.